The entry below describes one T cell receptor (beta chain). Antigen specificity is unknown. The sample belongs to a study of cytomegalovirus exposure and HLA in healthy donors. On the study more broadly: Earlier, 150 million to 200 million T cells were analyzed, and some 120 million unique TCR beta sequences were found among them.

Whole-study results and caveats: Rare sequences made up most TCRs, while some public TCRs were found in many donors. Most CMV-associated TCR beta chains appeared HLA-restricted in a later analysis.

Primers included in the PCR were 60 Vbeta and 13 Jbeta primers. Libraries were prepared by immunoSEQ multiplex PCR; TCRdb keeps only in-frame clonotypes and omits some of them. Here the sample table reports some 96,000 clones. Germline CDR1 SGHVS, CDR2 FQNEAQ. Trimming took off 5 bases at V and 4 bases at J, with 11 bases between the two ends. The CDR3 sequence is 13 residues long. This TCR was recovered from a woman aged 25 to 39 in good health and CMV-seronegative. The specimen sequenced was PBMCs. The gene calls are TRBV7-8 and TRBJ1-1; D uncertain. The CDR3 protein is CASSPHGFTEAFF. The CDR3 nucleotides are TGTGCCAGCAGCCCCCACGGGTTCACTGAAGCTTTCTTT.